This TCR beta chain comes out of a study of blood T cell repertoires in COVID-19 (dated by TCRdb to 2018 to 2021). Study-wide context: Samples covering the acute and convalescent phases of COVID-19 were provided by collaborators in the United States, Italy and Spain. The samples were drawn from two sources: the first 160 participants of the ongoing ImmuneRACE study, and 950 to 1,500 subjects contributed by 6 global collaborators. Sample metadata almost always included a de-identified subject ID, COVID-19 status, age in years and sex. The repertoires were released in a freely available public database intended as a resource for research on the immune response to SARS-CoV-2. Deeply sampled blood TCRbeta repertoires from subjects exposed to, actively infected with, or recovered from COVID-19 were included in the dataset. The material from the prospective study consisted of cDNA or gDNA derived from T cells, B-cell-depleted T cells, or PBMCs. Where available, HLA class I and class II types were obtained from metadata supplied by the sample provider rather than from assay-based typing.

On this clone: The antigen it binds to is not known. Nothing much larger sits one base from this clone, and base qualities are not available.

In the prospective study, participants were roughly 18 to 100 years old, resided in 24 geographic areas of the United States, and were enrolled through a virtual design. Cohort assignment in the prospective study relied on participant-reported clinical history from a screening survey and a study questionnaire. ImmuneRACE Cohort 3 recovered participants were defined by two consecutive negative NP/OP PCR tests, healthcare professional clearance, or symptom resolution. Each participant in the prospective study had whole blood, serum and a nasopharyngeal or oropharyngeal swab collected by mobile phlebotomists. Over an approximately two-month period, participants in the prospective study had the option of providing additional blood draws and questionnaires. Prospective study blood samples were shipped either frozen or at room temperature before DNA extraction. On the study overall, not on this receptor specifically: Clinical and demographic metadata were provided uncurated, with the amount varying by source and participant.

TCRbeta CDR3 regions were amplified from genomic DNA by means of the immunoSEQ Assay, a bias-controlled multiplex PCR. In the source study's methods: Nucleated cell counts per sample were estimated from amplification of reference gene primers within the assay. To quantify the absolute abundance of each unique TCRbeta CDR3 rearrangement, sequence reads were collapsed and filtered. Productive Simpson clonality was computed per sample as the square root of Simpson's diversity index over productive rearrangements. TCRdb obtained this table from immuneACCESS and retained in-frame rearrangements with V and J assigned. These tables miss some clones; where compared with another copy, unresolved V genes account for less than half of the shortfall, and the remainder is unexplained. The DNA was the basis for D and trimming; V, J and clone size are from that table. The sample has roughly 280,000 clones on record, 75% to 90% of them singletons. The biggest ten clones account for less than 2.5% of the sample.

The CDR3, cysteine through phenylalanine, is 12 amino acids long. Of all the DNA, just the CDR3 is kept, 36 bases in frame from base 1. The germline ends are 4 bases apart after V is trimmed by 2 bases and J by 3 bases. CDR1 and CDR2 (SGHRS, YFSETQ) derive from the germline V gene. The sequence was collected from a woman aged 18-29 years who had recovered from COVID-19. Rearrangement joined TRBV5-1 to TRBJ2-3; the D gene assignment is ambiguous. The sample taken for sequencing was PBMCs or T cells enriched from blood (not recorded which). The CDR3 corresponds to CASSFSTDTQYF. DNA sequence: TGCGCCAGCAGCTTCTCGACAGATACGCAGTATTTT.